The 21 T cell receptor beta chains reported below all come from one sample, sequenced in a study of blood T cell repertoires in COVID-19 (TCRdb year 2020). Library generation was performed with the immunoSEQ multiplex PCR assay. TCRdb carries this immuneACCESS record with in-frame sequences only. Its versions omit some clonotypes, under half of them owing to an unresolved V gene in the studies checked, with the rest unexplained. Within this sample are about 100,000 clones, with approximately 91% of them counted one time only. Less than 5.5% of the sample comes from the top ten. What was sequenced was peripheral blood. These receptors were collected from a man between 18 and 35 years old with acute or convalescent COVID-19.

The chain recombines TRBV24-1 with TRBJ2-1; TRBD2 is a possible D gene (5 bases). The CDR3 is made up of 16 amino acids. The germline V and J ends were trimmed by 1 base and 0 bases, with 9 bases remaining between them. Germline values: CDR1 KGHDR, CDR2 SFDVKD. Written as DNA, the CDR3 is TGTGCCACCAGTGATTTTGGGAGAAGCTCCTACAATGAGCAGTTCTTC. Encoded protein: CATSDFGRSSYNEQFF.

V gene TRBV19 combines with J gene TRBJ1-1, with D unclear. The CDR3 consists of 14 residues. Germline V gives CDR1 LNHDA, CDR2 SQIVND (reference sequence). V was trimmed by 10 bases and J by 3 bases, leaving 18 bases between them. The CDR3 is CATTPTGRDTEAFF. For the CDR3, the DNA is TGTGCCACGACCCCTACCGGGAGGGACACTGAAGCTTTCTTT.

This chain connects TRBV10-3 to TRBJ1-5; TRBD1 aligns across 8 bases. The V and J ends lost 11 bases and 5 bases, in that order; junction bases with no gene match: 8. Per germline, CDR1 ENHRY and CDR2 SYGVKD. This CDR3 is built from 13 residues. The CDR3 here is CASGQGGDQPQHF. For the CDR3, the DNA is TGTGCCTCAGGACAGGGTGGCGATCAGCCCCAGCATTTT.

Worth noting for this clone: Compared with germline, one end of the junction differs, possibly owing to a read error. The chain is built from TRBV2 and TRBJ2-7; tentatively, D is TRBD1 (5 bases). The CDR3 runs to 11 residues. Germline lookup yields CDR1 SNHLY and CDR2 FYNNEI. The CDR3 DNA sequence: TGTGCCAGCAGTGAAAAAAGGACACCTAACTTC. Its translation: CASSEKRTPNF.

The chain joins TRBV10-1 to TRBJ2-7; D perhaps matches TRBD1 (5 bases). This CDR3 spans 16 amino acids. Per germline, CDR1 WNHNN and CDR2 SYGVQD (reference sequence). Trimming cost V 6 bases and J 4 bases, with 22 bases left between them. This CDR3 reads CASSYMQDTGGYEQYF. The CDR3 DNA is TGCGCCAGCAGCTATATGCAGGACACGGGTGGTTACGAGCAGTACTTC.

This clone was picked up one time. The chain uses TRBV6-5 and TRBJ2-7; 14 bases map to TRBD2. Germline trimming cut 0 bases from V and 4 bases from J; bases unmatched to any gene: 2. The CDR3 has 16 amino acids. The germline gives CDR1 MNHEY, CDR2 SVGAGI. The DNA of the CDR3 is TGTGCCAGCAGTTACTCCGGACTAGCGGGGGGTTACGAGCAGTACTTC. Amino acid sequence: CASSYSGLAGGYEQYF.

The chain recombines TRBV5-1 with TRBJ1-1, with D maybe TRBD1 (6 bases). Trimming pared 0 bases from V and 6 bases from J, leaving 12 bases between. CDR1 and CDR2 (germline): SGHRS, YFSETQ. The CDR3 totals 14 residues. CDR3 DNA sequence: TGCGCCAGCAGCTTGGATACAGGGCCCGCTGAAGCTTTCTTT. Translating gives CASSLDTGPAEAFF.

CDR3: CASSQPGQGLGGYTF. CDR3 in DNA: TGTGCCAGCTCCCAACCGGGACAGGGGTTAGGTGGCTACACCTTC. The chain recombines TRBV19 with TRBJ1-2, with 10 bases identical to TRBD1. The V gene's germline CDR1 is LNHDA and CDR2 SQIVND (reference sequence). The CDR3 extends over 15 amino acids. V was pared by 9 bases and J by 7 bases, with 14 bases of the junction left unmatched.

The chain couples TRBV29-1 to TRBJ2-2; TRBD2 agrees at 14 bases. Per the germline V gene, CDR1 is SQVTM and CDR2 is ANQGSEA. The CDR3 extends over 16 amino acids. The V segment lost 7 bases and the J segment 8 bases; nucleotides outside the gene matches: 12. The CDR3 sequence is CSAWTSGRTTGGELFF. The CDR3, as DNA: TGCAGCGCCTGGACTAGCGGGAGGACGACAGGGGGGGAGCTGTTTTTT.

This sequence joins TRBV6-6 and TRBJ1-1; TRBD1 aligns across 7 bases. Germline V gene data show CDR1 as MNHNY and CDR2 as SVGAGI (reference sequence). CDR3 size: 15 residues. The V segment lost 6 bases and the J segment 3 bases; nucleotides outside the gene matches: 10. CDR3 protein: CASSLHRGGDTEAFF. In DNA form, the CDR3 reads TGTGCCAGCAGCCTACACAGGGGAGGAGACACTGAAGCTTTCTTT.

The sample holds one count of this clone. In nucleotides, the CDR3 is TGTGCCAGCAGTCTAGCGGGAGGGTTCTCCTACGAGCAGTACTTC. It is translated as CASSLAGGFSYEQYF. The chain recombines TRBV6-2 or TRBV6-3 with TRBJ2-7, with 12 bases lining up with TRBD2. Trimming cost V 5 bases and J 0 bases; bases outside gene matches: 2. CDR3 size: 15 residues. The V gene's germline CDR1 is MNHEY and CDR2 SVGEGT.

In DNA form, the CDR3 reads TGCGCCAGCAGCTCCTTAATTGGACAGGGAAGAATCTATGGCTACACCTTC. It codes for CASSSLIGQGRIYGYTF. The chain joins TRBV5-1 to TRBJ1-2; 8 nucleotides match TRBD1. The CDR3 is 17 residues long. Trimming cost V 3 bases and J 4 bases; bases outside gene matches: 14. Germline loops: CDR1 SGHRS, CDR2 YFSETQ.

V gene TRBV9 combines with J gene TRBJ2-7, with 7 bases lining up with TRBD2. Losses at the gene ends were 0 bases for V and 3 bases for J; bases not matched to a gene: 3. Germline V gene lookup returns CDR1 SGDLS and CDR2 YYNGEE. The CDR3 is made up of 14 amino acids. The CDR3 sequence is CASSVAGGFYEQYF. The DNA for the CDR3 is TGTGCCAGCAGCGTAGCGGGGGGATTCTACGAGCAGTACTTC.

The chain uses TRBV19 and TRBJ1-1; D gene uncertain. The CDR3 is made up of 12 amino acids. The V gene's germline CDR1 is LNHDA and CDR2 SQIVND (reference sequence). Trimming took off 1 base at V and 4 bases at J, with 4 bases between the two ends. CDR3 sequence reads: CASSIGATEAFF. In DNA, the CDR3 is TGTGCCAGTAGTATAGGAGCCACTGAAGCTTTCTTT.

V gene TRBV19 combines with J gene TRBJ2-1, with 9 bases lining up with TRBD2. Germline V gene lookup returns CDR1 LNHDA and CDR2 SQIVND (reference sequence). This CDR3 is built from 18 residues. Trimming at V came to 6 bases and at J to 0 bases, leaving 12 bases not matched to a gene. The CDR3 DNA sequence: TGTGCCAGTAGCCACAGGCCCGGAGCGGGAGGCTCCTACAATGAGCAGTTCTTC. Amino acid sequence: CASSHRPGAGGSYNEQFF.

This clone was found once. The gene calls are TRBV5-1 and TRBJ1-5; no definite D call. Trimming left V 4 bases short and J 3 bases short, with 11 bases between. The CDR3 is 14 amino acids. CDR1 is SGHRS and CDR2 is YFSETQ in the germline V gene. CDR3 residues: CASSVDGINQPQHF. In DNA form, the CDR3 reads TGCGCCAGCAGCGTGGACGGTATCAATCAGCCCCAGCATTTT. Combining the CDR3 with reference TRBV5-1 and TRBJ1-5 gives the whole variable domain KAGVTQTPRYLIKTRGQQVTLSCSPISGHRSVSWYQQTPGQGLQFLFEYFSETQRNKGNFPGRFSGRQFSNSRSEMNVSTLELGDSALYLCASSVDGINQPQHFGDGTRLSIL.

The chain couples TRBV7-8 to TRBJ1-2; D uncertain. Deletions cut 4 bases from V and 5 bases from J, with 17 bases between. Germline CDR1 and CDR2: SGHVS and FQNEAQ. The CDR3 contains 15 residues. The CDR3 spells CASSSGPGAFYGYTF. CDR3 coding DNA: TGTGCCAGCAGCTCTGGGCCGGGAGCATTTTATGGCTACACCTTC. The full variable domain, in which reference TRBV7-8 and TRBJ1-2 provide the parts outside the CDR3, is GAGVSQSPRYKVAKRGQDVALRCDPISGHVSLFWYQQALGQGPEFLTYFQNEAQLDKSGLPSDRFFAERPEGSVSTLKIQRTQQEDSAVYLCASSSGPGAFYGYTFGSGTRLTVV.

In DNA, the CDR3 is TGTGCCAGCAGCCAAGCCTCTAGCAATCAGCCCCAGCATTTT. Translated, it gives CASSQASSNQPQHF. This rearrangement joins TRBV3-1 (or the pseudogene TRBV3-2) to TRBJ1-5; no definite D call. The CDR3 spans 14 residues. Germline lookup yields CDR1 LGHDT and CDR2 YNNKEL (reference sequence). V lost 1 base and J lost 0, with 4 bases in between.

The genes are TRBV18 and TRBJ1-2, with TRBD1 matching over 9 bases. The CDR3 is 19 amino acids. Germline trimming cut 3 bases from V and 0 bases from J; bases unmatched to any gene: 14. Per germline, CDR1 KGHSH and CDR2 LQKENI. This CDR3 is CASSPSPLIDRGTNYGYTF. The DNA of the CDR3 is TGTGCCAGCTCACCTTCACCCTTGATTGACAGGGGGACTAACTATGGCTACACCTTC.

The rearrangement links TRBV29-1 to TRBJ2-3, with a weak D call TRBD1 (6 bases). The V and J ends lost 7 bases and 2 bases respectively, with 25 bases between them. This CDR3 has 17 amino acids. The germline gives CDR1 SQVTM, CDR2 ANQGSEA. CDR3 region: CSGNRGGPTPHTDTQYF. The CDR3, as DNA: TGCAGCGGTAACCGAGGGGGACCTACCCCACACACAGATACGCAGTATTTT.

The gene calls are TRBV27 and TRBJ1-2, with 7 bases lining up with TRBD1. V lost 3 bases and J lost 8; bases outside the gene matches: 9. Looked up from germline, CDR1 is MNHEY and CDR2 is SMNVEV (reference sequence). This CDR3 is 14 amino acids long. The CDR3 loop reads CASSFRADRAGYTF. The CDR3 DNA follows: TGTGCCAGCAGTTTTCGGGCCGACAGGGCGGGCTACACCTTC.